This entry lists 16 T cell receptor beta chains sequenced from one sample in a study of Ad26.COV2.S vaccination and SARS-CoV-2 variants. TCRdb's copy holds only in-frame clones and misses some; the assay was immunoSEQ multiplex PCR. This sample has a few hundred thousand clones; approximately 90% occur once, and the top ten carry 1.5% to 2%. The sample's treatment: roughly 20 received Ad26.COV2.S at low or high dose, single or two shots; about 5 received placebo; per-sample allocation not given. Sampling was performed 63 days after the first vaccine or placebo injection. Sequences were derived from peripheral blood, sampled in a trial of Ad26.COV2.S vaccine versus placebo. These receptor sequences come from a person aged 18 to 65 who received the Ad26.COV2.S COVID-19 vaccine or a placebo.

The chain carries TRBV12-5 and TRBJ2-5; D is ambiguous. This CDR3 has 14 amino acids. Germline CDR1 LGHNT, CDR2 FRNRAP. The ends were cut back, 2 bases at V and 2 bases at J, with 9 bases in the middle. Here the CDR3 DNA reads TGTGCTAGTGGTTTGCCCGAAATACAAGAGACCCAGTACTTC. Its protein is CASGLPEIQETQYF.

V is TRBV13 and J is TRBJ2-7; 9 bases align to TRBD1. Germline CDR1 is PRHDT and CDR2 is FYEKMQ (reference sequence). V lost 8 bases, J lost 1 base, and 12 bases stayed unmatched. The CDR3 contains 16 residues. The CDR3 bases are TGTGCCAGCTCCCCCTGGGGGACAGGGAATTCCTACGAGCAGTACTTC. Translation gives CASSPWGTGNSYEQYF.

The gene calls are TRBV18 and TRBJ1-4; D is unresolved. Germline V gives CDR1 KGHSH, CDR2 LQKENI. This CDR3 is built from 17 residues. V was pared by 3 bases and J by 3 bases, with 17 bases between. CDR3: CASSPGLNSSPNEKLFF. In DNA form, the CDR3 reads TGTGCCAGCTCACCGGGTTTAAACAGTAGCCCTAATGAAAAACTGTTTTTT.

In the case of this clone: Germline and junction disagree at one end, which may indicate a read error. The chain uses TRBV7-7 and TRBJ2-1; 7 nucleotides line up with TRBD2. CDR1 and CDR2 from the germline V gene are SSHAT and FNYEAQ (reference sequence). The CDR3 has 15 residues. CDR3 sequence: CASSLERGGYNEQFF. CDR3 in DNA: TGTGCTAGCAGCTTAGAGCGGGGAGGCTACAATGAGCAGTTCTTC.

The rearrangement links TRBV7-8 to TRBJ1-1; D is undetermined. The CDR3 runs 17 residues. Germline-derived CDR1 and CDR2 are SGHVS and FQNEAQ. The V end was cut by 1 base, the J end by 0 bases, with 15 bases between. CDR3 in DNA: TGTGCCAGCAGCTTAGTAGGCGGTTGGGTCATGAACACTGAAGCTTTCTTT. Translating gives CASSLVGGWVMNTEAFF.

The chain has TRBV19 and TRBJ2-7; 9 positions match TRBD2. In germline, CDR1 is LNHDA, CDR2 SQIVND (reference sequence). The junction had 5 bases not matched to a gene; V was cut back by 3 bases and J by 2 bases. The CDR3 spans 15 residues. The CDR3 loop reads CASSIVSSGAYEQYF. The CDR3 nucleotides read TGTGCCAGTAGTATCGTATCTAGCGGGGCCTACGAGCAGTACTTC.

The chain carries TRBV5-1 and TRBJ2-7; a weak D match, TRBD1 (7 bases). Germline V gives CDR1 SGHRS, CDR2 YFSETQ. The CDR3 contains 15 residues. Trimming shortened V by 4 bases and J by 0 bases, and 14 bases separated the two germline ends. As DNA, the CDR3 is TGCGCCAGCAGCCTAGGGGGGACAGCCTCCTACGAGCAGTACTTC. The encoded protein is CASSLGGTASYEQYF.

This chain links TRBV15 with TRBJ1-5, with 9 bases identical to TRBD1. Germline-derived CDR1 and CDR2 are LNHNV and YYDKDF (reference sequence). V was pared by 5 bases and J by 6 bases, with 17 bases of the junction left unmatched. This CDR3 contains 18 residues. The CDR3 nucleotides read TGTGCCACCAGCTGGGTCCTGGGGACAGGGAGATTGGTTCAGCCCCAGCATTTT. Encoded protein: CATSWVLGTGRLVQPQHF.

This rearrangement joins TRBV4-3 to TRBJ1-1; the D gene is possibly TRBD1 (6 bases). CDR1 LGHNA and CDR2 YSLEER come from the germline V gene. The CDR3 has 15 amino acids. V was clipped by 1 base and J by 5 bases, with 14 bases between them. In nucleotides, the CDR3 is TGCGCCAGCAGCCAAGGAGGCGGGGGGCTTACTGAAGCTTTCTTT. Translated: CASSQGGGGLTEAFF.

The sample holds a few counts of this clone. V and J are TRBV2 and TRBJ1-2; no definite D call. CDR1 and CDR2 from the germline V gene are SNHLY and FYNNEI. Trimming removed 0 bases from V and 1 base from J, with 9 bases in between. The CDR3 is made up of 15 amino acids. The chain's CDR3 is CASSEAVGSNYGYTF. As DNA, the CDR3 is TGTGCCAGCAGTGAAGCCGTCGGCAGTAACTATGGCTACACCTTC.

V usage is TRBV6-2 or TRBV6-3 and J usage is TRBJ1-4, with a possible D match to TRBD1 (5 bases). V was pared by 2 bases and J by 5 bases, with 9 bases between. Germline loops: CDR1 MNHEY, CDR2 SVGEGT. The CDR3 length is 14 residues. CDR3 nucleotide sequence: TGTGCCAGCAGTTACGCGACAGACAATGAAAAACTGTTTTTT. Residues: CASSYATDNEKLFF.

The rearrangement uses TRBV18 and TRBJ1-1, with a tentative D call TRBD1 (6 bases). Germline CDR1 reads KGHSH; CDR2 reads LQKENI. The CDR3 covers 15 residues. V lost 1 base and J 1 base, leaving 10 bases between the germline ends. CDR3 in amino acids: CASSPQQGTNTEAFF. The CDR3 DNA sequence: TGTGCCAGCTCACCACAACAGGGCACGAACACTGAAGCTTTCTTT.

This clone was found a few times. This chain links TRBV5-5 with TRBJ1-5, with a weak D call TRBD1 (6 bases). Trimming pared 1 base from V and 5 bases from J, leaving 10 bases between. The CDR3 sequence is 14 residues long. Germline V gene lookup returns CDR1 SGHKS and CDR2 YYEKEE (reference sequence). CDR3 region: CASSLTGTDQPQHF. CDR3 coding DNA: TGTGCCAGCAGCTTGACAGGGACCGATCAGCCCCAGCATTTT.

This sequence joins TRBV28 and TRBJ2-1; TRBD1 is a possible D gene (6 bases). V lost 6 bases, J lost 3 bases, and 15 bases lay in between. CDR1 MDHEN and CDR2 SYDVKM come from the germline V gene. The CDR3 loop spans 15 amino acids. The CDR3 region is CASRGDRLDYNEQFF. The CDR3 nucleotides are TGTGCCAGCAGAGGTGACAGGCTAGACTACAATGAGCAGTTCTTC.

V and J are TRBV6-2 or TRBV6-3 and TRBJ1-2; 7 bases match TRBD1. The V gene end was trimmed by 2 bases and the J gene end by 2 bases; junction bases not matched to a gene: 5. The CDR3 runs 15 residues. CDR1 and CDR2 (germline): MNHEY, SVGEGT. The CDR3 loop is CASSYAGTVNYGYTF. The CDR3 nucleotides are TGTGCCAGCAGTTACGCAGGGACAGTGAACTATGGCTACACCTTC.

The chain carries TRBV28 and TRBJ1-5, with 7 bases lining up with TRBD1. The V and J ends lost 4 bases and 6 bases, in that order; junction bases with no gene match: 9. The CDR3 is 15 residues long. CDR1 and CDR2 from the germline V gene are MDHEN and SYDVKM. CDR3 in amino acids: CASSYSTGFGQPQHF. DNA for the CDR3: TGTGCCAGCAGTTACTCGACAGGGTTCGGTCAGCCCCAGCATTTT.